Below, 11 T cell receptor beta chains from the same sample are listed, as sequenced in a study of CD8 T cells in Susac syndrome. A quantity of about 0.45 to 1 ug RNA underwent reverse transcription using random hexamers. Via MiXCR, TCRdb re-called the immunoSEQ multiplex PCR reads, giving one row per CDR3 protein. Among just over 300,000 distinct CDR3 sequences, about 92% were seen once, and the ten largest hold over 0.05%. The sequencing input was CD4+ T cells from PBMCs. These receptors were obtained from a human donor with multiple sclerosis.

The gene calls are TRBV11-2 and TRBJ1-1; no reliable D call. Per germline, CDR1 SGHAT and CDR2 FQNNGV. V lost 6 bases to trimming and J lost 5 bases, with 16 bases between them. This CDR3 has 14 residues. As DNA, the CDR3 is TGTGCCAGCAGAGAACTTAGGCGCGGGACTGAAGCTTTCTTT. Encoded protein: CASRELRRGTEAFF.

The chain uses TRBV14 and TRBJ2-1; 7 bases map to TRBD1. The V segment lost 1 base and the J segment 9 bases; nucleotides outside the gene matches: 6. This CDR3 has 14 amino acids. CDR1 is SGHDN and CDR2 is FVKESK in the germline V gene. The chain's CDR3 is CASSQADWDSEQFF. DNA of the CDR3: TGTGCCAGCAGCCAAGCGGATTGGGACAGTGAGCAGTTCTTC.

The gene calls are TRBV7-3 and TRBJ2-3; D is unresolved. From germline, CDR1 is SGHTA and CDR2 FQGTGA. The CDR3 totals 14 residues. Deletions cut 6 bases from V and 0 bases from J, with 10 bases between. CDR3 nucleotides: TGTGCCAGCAGTCTTACCACTAGCACAGATACGCAGTATTTT. This codes for CASSLTTSTDTQYF. Full variable domain (missing parts from reference TRBV7-3 and TRBJ2-3): GAGVSQTPSNKVTEKGKYVELRCDPISGHTALYWYRQSLGQGPEFLIYFQGTGAADDSGLPNDRFFAVRPEGSVSTLKIQRTERGDSAVYLCASSLTTSTDTQYFGPGTRLTVL.

In its sample, this clonotype was seen a few times. V is TRBV7-9 and J is TRBJ2-7, with 10 bases fitting TRBD1. Germline V lookup: CDR1 SEHNR, CDR2 FQNEAQ (reference sequence). V dropped 5 bases and J dropped 2; count of bases not matched to a gene: 18. This CDR3 has 19 amino acids. The CDR3 here is CASSLLIGTGAQRTYEQYF. The DNA of the CDR3 is TGTGCCAGCAGCCTGTTGATCGGGACAGGGGCCCAAAGGACCTACGAGCAGTACTTC.

This sequence joins TRBV9 and TRBJ2-2, with 9 bases that match TRBD2. The trim removed 2 bases at V and 4 bases at J, leaving 6 bases unmatched. The CDR3 is made up of 16 amino acids. The germline V gene has CDR1 SGDLS and CDR2 YYNGEE. The CDR3 protein is CASSVVAGAVTGELFF. In DNA, the CDR3 is TGTGCCAGCAGCGTTGTAGCGGGAGCGGTCACCGGGGAGCTGTTTTTT.

The chain links TRBV18 to TRBJ2-1; 8 positions agree with TRBD2. Germline CDR1 is KGHSH and CDR2 is LQKENI. This CDR3 has 15 residues. V lost 1 base to trimming and J lost 6 bases; unmatched junction nucleotides: 5. The CDR3 protein is CASSPQVSGSNEQFF. DNA of the CDR3: TGTGCCAGCTCACCACAGGTGAGCGGGAGCAATGAGCAGTTCTTC.

A single count supports this clonotype. The rearrangement links TRBV20-1 to TRBJ1-1; maybe TRBD1 (6 bases). Germline V gene data show CDR1 as DFQATT and CDR2 as SNEGSKA (reference sequence). The CDR3 covers 15 residues. Deletions cut 2 bases from V and 0 bases from J, with 13 bases between. CDR3 sequence (DNA): TGCAGTGCTAGAATAGGTGGACAGATGAACACTGAAGCTTTCTTT. Translated, it gives CSARIGGQMNTEAFF.

The chain uses TRBV5-1 and TRBJ2-3; 9 nucleotides match TRBD1. Germline-derived CDR1 and CDR2 are SGHRS and YFSETQ. The ends lost 3 bases at V and 4 bases at J; junction bases unmatched: 6. This CDR3 comprises 15 residues. DNA for the CDR3: TGCGCCAGCAGCTCGCCGGGACAGGGCCCAGATACGCAGTATTTT. This gives the protein CASSSPGQGPDTQYF. Drawing the rest from reference TRBV5-1 and TRBJ2-3, the complete variable domain is KAGVTQTPRYLIKTRGQQVTLSCSPISGHRSVSWYQQTPGQGLQFLFEYFSETQRNKGNFPGRFSGRQFSNSRSEMNVSTLELGDSALYLCASSSPGQGPDTQYFGPGTRLTVL.

V is TRBV7-9 and J is TRBJ1-1; D gene ambiguous. The CDR3 runs 13 residues. V lost 2 bases and J 1 base, leaving 5 bases between the germline ends. CDR1 and CDR2 from the germline V gene are SEHNR and FQNEAQ (reference sequence). The CDR3 here is CASSLPPNTEAFF. The CDR3 bases are TGTGCCAGCAGCTTACCTCCGAACACTGAAGCTTTCTTT.

This chain links TRBV28 with TRBJ2-7; 8 nucleotides agree with TRBD1. The CDR3 is made up of 14 amino acids. Germline CDR1 is MDHEN and CDR2 is SYDVKM. V lost 5 bases and J lost 2; bases outside the gene matches: 5. The CDR3 nucleotides are TGTGCCAGCAGTCGATCGACAGGGGCCTACGAGCAGTACTTC. Encoded protein: CASSRSTGAYEQYF.

V usage is TRBV6-2 or TRBV6-3 and J usage is TRBJ2-1; 7 bases line up with TRBD1. The CDR3 totals 16 residues. The V gene end was trimmed by 4 bases and the J gene end by 0 bases; junction bases not matched to a gene: 6. Germline V gene data show CDR1 as MNHEY and CDR2 as SVGEGT. The CDR3 sequence: CASSSNRGSSYNEQFF. The CDR3 DNA sequence: TGTGCCAGCAGTTCGAACAGGGGCAGCTCCTACAATGAGCAGTTCTTC.